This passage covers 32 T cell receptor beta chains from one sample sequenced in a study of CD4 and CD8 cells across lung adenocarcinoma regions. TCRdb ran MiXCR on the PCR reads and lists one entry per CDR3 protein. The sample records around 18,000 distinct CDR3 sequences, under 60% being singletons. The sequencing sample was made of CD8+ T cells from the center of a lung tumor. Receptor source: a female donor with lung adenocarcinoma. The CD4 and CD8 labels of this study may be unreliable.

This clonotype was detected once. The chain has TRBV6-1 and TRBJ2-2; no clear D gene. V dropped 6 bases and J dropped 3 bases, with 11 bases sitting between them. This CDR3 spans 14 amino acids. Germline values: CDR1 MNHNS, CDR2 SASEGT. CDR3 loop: CASRTHGYTGELFF. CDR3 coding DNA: TGTGCCAGCAGGACACATGGCTACACCGGGGAGCTGTTTTTT.

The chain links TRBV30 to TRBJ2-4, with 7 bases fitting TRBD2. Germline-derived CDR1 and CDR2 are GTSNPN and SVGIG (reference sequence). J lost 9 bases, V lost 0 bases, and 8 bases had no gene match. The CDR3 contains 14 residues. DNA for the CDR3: TGTGCCTGGAGTGTGGCCGGTGGCGGGGGCATTCAGTACTTC. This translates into CAWSVAGGGGIQYF.

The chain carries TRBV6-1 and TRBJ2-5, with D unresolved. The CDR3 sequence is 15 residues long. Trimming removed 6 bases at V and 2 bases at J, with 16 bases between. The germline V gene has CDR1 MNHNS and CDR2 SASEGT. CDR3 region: CASSLGRDIQETQYF. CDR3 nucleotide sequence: TGTGCCAGCAGCTTGGGTAGAGATATACAAGAGACCCAGTACTTC.

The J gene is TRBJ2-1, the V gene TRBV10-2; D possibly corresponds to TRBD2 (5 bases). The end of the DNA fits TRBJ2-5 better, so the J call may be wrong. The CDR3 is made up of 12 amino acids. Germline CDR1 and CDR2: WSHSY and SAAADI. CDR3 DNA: TGCGCCAGCGCGGACTTCGAAGAGACCCAGTACTTC. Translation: CASADFEETQYF.

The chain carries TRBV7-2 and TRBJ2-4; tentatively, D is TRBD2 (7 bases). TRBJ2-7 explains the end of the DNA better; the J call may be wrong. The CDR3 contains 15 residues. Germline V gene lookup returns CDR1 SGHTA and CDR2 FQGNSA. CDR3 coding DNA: TGTGCCAGCAGCTTAGACGGCGGGGGCACCTACGAGCAGTACTTC. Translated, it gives CASSLDGGGTYEQYF.

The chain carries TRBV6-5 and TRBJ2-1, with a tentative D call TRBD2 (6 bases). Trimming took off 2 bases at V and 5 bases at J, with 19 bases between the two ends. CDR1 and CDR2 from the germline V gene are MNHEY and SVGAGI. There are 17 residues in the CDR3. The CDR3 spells CASSYTGYRDFHNEQFF. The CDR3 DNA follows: TGTGCCAGCAGTTACACCGGTTACCGGGACTTCCACAATGAGCAGTTCTTC.

The CDR3 loop reads CASSPGTGGYNEQFF. The CDR3 DNA sequence: TGTGCCAGCAGCCCCGGCACAGGGGGCTACAATGAGCAGTTCTTC. J is TRBJ2-1 and V is TRBV6-1; 8 bases are a match to TRBD1. The V gene's germline CDR1 is MNHNS and CDR2 SASEGT. V trimming: 6 bases; J trimming: 3 bases; junction bases outside the gene matches: 7. There are 15 residues in the CDR3.

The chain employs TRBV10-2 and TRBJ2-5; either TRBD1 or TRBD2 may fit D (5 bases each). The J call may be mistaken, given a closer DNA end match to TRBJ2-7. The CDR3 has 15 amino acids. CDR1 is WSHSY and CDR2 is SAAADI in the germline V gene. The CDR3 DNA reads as TGCGCCAGCAGTGAGTCGGGGCAGGGACGGGGCGAGCAGTACTTC. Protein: CASSESGQGRGEQYF.

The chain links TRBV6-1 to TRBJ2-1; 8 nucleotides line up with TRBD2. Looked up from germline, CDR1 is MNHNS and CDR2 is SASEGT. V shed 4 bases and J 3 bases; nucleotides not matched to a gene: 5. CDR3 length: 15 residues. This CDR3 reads CASSATSGNYNEQFF. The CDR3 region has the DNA TGTGCCAGCAGTGCCACTAGCGGAAACTACAATGAGCAGTTCTTC.

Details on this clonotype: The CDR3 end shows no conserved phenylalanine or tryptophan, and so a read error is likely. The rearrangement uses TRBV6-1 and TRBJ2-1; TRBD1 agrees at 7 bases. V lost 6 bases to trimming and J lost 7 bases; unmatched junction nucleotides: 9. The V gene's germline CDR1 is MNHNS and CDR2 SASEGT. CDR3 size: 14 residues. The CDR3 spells CASSRQGQLNEQFS. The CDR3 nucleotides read TGTGCCAGCAGCCGTCAGGGACAGCTTAATGAGCAGTTCTCC.

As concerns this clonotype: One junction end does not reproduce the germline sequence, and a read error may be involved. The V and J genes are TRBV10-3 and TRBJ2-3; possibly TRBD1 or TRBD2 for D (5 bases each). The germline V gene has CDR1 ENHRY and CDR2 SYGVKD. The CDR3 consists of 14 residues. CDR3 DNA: TGTGCGGGCACAGGCCCAGTTGGACTGGATACCCAGTATTTC. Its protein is CAGTGPVGLDTQYF.

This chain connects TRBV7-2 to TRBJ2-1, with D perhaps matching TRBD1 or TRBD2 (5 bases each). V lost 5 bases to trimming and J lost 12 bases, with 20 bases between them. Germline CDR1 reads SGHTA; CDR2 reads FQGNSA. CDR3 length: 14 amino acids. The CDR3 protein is CASSPTRAGTSQFF. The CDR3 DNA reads TGTGCCAGCAGCCCCACTAGGGCCGGGACCTCGCAGTTCTTC.

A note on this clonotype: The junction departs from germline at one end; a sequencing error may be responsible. The CDR3 spells CARGLGGGHPDTQYF. The CDR3 nucleotides read TGTGCCAGGGGGCTCGGGGGGGGCCACCCAGATACGCAGTATTTC. The genes are TRBV6-1 and TRBJ2-3; 8 bases are a match to TRBD2. CDR3 length equals 15 residues. CDR1 MNHNS and CDR2 SASEGT come from the germline V gene.

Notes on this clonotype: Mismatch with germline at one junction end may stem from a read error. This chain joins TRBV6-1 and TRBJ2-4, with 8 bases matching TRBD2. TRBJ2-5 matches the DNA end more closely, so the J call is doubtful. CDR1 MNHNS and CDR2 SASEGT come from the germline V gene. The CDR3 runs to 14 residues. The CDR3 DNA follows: TGTGCGAGCAACGGGGGGGGTGAGAAAAAGACCCAGTACTTC. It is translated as CASNGGGEKKTQYF.

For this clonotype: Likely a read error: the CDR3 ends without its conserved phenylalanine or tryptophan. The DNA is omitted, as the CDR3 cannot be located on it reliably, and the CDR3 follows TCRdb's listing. The CDR3 sequence: CASSLQAGGRT. V usage is TRBV7-2 and J usage is TRBJ2-6; the DNA was not used to check the table's D call, TRBD1. Germline-derived CDR1 and CDR2 are SGHTA and FQGNSA. The CDR3 comprises 11 residues, both ends counted.

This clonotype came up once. CDR3: CASRLQSKNTQYF. The CDR3, as DNA: TGTGCCAGCAGGCTGCAATCCAAAAACACGCAGTATTTT. V and J are TRBV6-1 and TRBJ2-3; D is ambiguous. The CDR3 runs to 13 residues. Per the germline V gene, CDR1 is MNHNS and CDR2 is SASEGT. V lost 6 bases, J lost 9 bases, and 16 bases lay in between.

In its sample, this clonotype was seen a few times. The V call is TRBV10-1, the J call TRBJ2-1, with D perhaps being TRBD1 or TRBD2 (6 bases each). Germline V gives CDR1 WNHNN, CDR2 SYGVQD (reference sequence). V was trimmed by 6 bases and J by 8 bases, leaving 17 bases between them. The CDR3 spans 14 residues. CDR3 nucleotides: TGCGCCAGCAGCCTTGGTAGGGGGGCCCATGAGCAGTTCTTC. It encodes CASSLGRGAHEQFF.

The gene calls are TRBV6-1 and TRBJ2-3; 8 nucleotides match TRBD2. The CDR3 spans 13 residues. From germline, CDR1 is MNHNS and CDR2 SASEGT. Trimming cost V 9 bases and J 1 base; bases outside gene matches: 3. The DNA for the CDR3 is TGTGCCAGTCGTAGCGGGGGCACAGATACGCAGTATTTT. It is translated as CASRSGGTDTQYF.

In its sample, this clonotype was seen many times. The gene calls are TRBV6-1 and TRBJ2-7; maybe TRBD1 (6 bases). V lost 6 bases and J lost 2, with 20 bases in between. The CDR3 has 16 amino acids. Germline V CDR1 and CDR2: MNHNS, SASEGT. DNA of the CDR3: TGTGCCAGCAGGTCGGACAGACTCGTATTCACCTACGAGCAGTACTTC. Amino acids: CASRSDRLVFTYEQYF.

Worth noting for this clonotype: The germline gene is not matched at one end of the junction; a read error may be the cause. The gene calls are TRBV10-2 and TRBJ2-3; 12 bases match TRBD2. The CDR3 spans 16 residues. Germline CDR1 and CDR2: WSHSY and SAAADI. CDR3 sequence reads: CASRATSGGATNTQYF. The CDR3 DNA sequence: TGCGCCAGCCGTGCGACTAGCGGGGGTGCCACAAACACGCAGTATTTC.

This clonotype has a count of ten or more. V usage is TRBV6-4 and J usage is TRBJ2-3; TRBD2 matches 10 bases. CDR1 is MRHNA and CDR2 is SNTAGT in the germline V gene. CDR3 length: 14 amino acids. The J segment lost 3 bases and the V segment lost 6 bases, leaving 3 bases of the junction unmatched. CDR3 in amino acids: CASSKGLATDTQYF. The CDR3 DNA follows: TGTGCCAGCAGCAAGGGACTAGCGACAGATACGCAGTATTTT.

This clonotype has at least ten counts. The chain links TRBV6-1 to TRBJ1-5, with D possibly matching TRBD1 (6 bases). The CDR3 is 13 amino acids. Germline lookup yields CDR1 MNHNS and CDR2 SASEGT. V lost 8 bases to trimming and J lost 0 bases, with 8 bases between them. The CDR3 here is CASRQASNQPQHF. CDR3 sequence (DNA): TGTGCCAGCCGACAGGCTAGCAATCAGCCCCAGCATTTT.

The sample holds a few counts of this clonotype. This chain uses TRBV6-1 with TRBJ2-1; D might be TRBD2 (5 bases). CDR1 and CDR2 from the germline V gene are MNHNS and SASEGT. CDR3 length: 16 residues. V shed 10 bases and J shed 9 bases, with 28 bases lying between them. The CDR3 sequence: CATAVRSPGEPGEQFF. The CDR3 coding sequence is TGTGCCACCGCGGTCCGATCACCCGGGGAACCTGGTGAGCAGTTCTTC.

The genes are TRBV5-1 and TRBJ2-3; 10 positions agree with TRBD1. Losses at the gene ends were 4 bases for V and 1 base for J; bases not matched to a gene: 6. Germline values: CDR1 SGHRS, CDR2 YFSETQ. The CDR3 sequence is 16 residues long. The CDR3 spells CASSILGTGGTDTQYF. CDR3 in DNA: TGCGCCAGCAGCATCCTAGGGACAGGGGGCACAGATACGCAGTATTTT.

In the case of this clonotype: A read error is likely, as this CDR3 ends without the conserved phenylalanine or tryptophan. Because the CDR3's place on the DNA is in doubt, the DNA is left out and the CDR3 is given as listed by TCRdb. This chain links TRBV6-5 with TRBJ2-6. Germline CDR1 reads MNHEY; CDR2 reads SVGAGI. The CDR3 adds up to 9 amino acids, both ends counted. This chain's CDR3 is CASSYVGNT.

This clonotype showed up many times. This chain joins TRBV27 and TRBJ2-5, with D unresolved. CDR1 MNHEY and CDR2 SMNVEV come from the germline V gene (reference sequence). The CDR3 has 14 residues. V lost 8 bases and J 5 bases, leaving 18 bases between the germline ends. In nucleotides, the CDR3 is TGTGCCAGCTTAATAACGGGTTTTGCGGAGACCCAGTACTTC. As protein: CASLITGFAETQYF.

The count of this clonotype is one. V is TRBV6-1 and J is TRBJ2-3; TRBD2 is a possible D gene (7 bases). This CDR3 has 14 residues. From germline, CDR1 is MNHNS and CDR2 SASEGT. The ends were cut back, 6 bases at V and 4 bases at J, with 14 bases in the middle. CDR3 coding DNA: TGTGCCAGCAGCCTACAGGGAGGGGCAGATACGCAGTATTTT. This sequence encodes CASSLQGGADTQYF.

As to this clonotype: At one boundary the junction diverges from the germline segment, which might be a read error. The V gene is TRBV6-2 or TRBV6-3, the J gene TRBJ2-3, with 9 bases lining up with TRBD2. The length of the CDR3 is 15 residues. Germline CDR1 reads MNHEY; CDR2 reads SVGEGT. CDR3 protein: CARGLGAGGPETQYF. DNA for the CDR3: TGTGCCAGGGGTCTCGGGGCGGGGGGGCCAGAGACCCAGTATTTC.

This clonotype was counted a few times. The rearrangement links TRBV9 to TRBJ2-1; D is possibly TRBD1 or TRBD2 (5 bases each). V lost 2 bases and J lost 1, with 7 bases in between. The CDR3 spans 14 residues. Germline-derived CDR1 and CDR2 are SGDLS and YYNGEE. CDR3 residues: CASSVGASYNEQFF. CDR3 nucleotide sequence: TGTGCCAGCAGCGTCGGGGCATCCTACAATGAGCAGTTCTTC.

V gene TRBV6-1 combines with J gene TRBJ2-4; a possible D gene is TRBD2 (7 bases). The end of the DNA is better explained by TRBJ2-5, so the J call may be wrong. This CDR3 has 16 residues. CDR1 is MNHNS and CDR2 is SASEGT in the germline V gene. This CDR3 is CASRGGGGGHQETQYF. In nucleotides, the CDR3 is TGTGCCAGCAGGGGCGGAGGGGGGGGTCACCAAGAGACCCAGTACTTC.

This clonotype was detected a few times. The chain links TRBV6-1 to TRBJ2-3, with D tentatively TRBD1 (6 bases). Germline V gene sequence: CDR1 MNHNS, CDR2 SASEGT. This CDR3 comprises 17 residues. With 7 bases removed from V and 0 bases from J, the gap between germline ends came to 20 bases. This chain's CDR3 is CASIFPRGRISTDTQYF. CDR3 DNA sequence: TGTGCCAGCATATTCCCCAGGGGCAGAATTAGCACAGATACGCAGTATTTT.

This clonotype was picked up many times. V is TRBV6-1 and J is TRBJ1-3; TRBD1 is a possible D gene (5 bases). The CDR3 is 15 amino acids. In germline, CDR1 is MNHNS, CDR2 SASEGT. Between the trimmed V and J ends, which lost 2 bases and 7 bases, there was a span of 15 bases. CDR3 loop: CASSEPGTRRNTIYF. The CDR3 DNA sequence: TGTGCCAGCAGTGAACCCGGGACTAGAAGGAACACCATATATTTT.